This TCR beta chain stems from a study of neoadjuvant anti-PD-1 for oral cavity cancer. Study background: Patients mostly received three to four biweekly nivolumab doses at 3 mg/kg before surgery. Patients without progression got a fourth dose around day 43. Overall study findings and caveats: Higher pretreatment Treg/Th17 ratios tracked higher pretreatment blood clonality.

Time point given: after neoadjuvant nivolumab, at surgical resection. Germline-derived CDR1 and CDR2 are SGHKS and YYEKEE (reference sequence). The CDR3 sequence is 17 residues long. V lost 4 bases and J 3 bases, leaving 23 bases between the germline ends. The table came from immunoSEQ multiplex PCR; TCRdb's copy has only in-frame clones and leaves some out. The sample has more than 13,000 clones, 75% seen once. As for this clone: The target antigen is unknown.

This TCR derives from a person aged 35-80 years with oral cavity squamous cell carcinoma. The V and J genes are TRBV5-5 and TRBJ2-7; D is unclear. The material was PBMCs, obtained after nivolumab (anti-PD-1) treatment. CDR3 in DNA: TGTGCCAGCAGCATTGACCCGACCGCGCTACCAGGCTACGAGCAGTACTTC. It is translated as CASSIDPTALPGYEQYF.